The sequence of this T cell receptor beta chain was determined in a study of a mutant IDH1 vaccine in newly diagnosed glioma. As to time point: week 5, during vaccination. One vaccine dose held 300 ug of mutant IDH1 20-mer peptide and came with topical imiquimod. This table comes from immunoSEQ multiplex PCR, and its TCRdb copy is limited to in-frame clones, with some not included. The sample records some 51,000 clones, 78% being singletons. The CDR3 covers 14 residues. Germline-derived CDR1 and CDR2 are SGHTA and FQGTGA. Deletions cut 2 bases from V and 5 bases from J, with 12 bases between. Of note for this clone: Its specificity is unknown.

The receptor was isolated from a man between 50 and 59 years old with glioma. The starting material was PBMCs, obtained from a glioma patient whose treatment included an IDH1 peptide vaccine. This chain joins TRBV7-3 and TRBJ1-1; D is perhaps TRBD1 (6 bases). CDR3 DNA: TGTGCCAGCAGCTTAGGCCAGGGGTTGACTGAAGCTTTCTTT. It yields the protein CASSLGQGLTEAFF.